This TCR beta chain was identified during a study of STAT5B mutations in CD4+ large granular lymphocyte leukemia. A remark on this clone: The antigen remains undetermined.

The table came from immunoSEQ multiplex PCR; TCRdb's copy has only in-frame clones and leaves some out. The profile shows about 30,000 clones, 65% to 80% of them singletons. The germline V gene encodes CDR1 SGHDT and CDR2 YYEEEE. This CDR3 region has 14 residues. Trimming cost V 2 bases and J 1 base, with 10 bases left between them. Study results and limitations: Compared with healthy controls (2/35), patient top clones favored TRBV06 (8/27). No patients shared main leukemic clonotypes, though 20% to 25% appeared at low frequency elsewhere.

This receptor was obtained from a human donor in good health. The chain employs TRBV5-6 and TRBJ2-7; weak D call: TRBD2 (5 bases). The source material was CD4+ T cells from blood buffy coats. CDR3 residues: CASSFSEVSYEQYF. In DNA form, the CDR3 reads TGTGCCAGCAGCTTTAGCGAGGTTTCCTACGAGCAGTACTTC.